One and the same sample provided the 25 T cell receptor beta chains below, sequenced in a study of CD8 T cells in Susac syndrome. The RNA, about 0.45 to 1 ug, was put through reverse transcription using random hexamers. TCRdb re-called the immunoSEQ multiplex PCR reads with MiXCR, one entry per CDR3 protein. This sample has around 200,000 distinct CDR3 sequences; over 85% occur once, and the top ten carry under 0.12%. Sequencing was performed on CD4+ T cells from PBMCs. These receptors were collected from a human donor in good health.

This chain's CDR3 is CASSPDRYSYEQYF. The CDR3 nucleotides read TGTGCCAGCAGCCCCGACAGGTACTCCTACGAGCAGTACTTC. The gene calls are TRBV7-2 and TRBJ2-7; D is perhaps TRBD1 (6 bases). Germline V gene lookup returns CDR1 SGHTA and CDR2 FQGNSA. Trimming removed 5 bases from V and 0 bases from J, with 11 bases in between. CDR3 length equals 14 residues.

V gene TRBV3-1 combines with J gene TRBJ2-2, with D unresolved. CDR1 and CDR2 (germline): LGHDT, YNNKEL (reference sequence). The CDR3 is 12 residues long. Trimming removed 6 bases from V and 6 bases from J, with 8 bases in between. CDR3 residues: CASSLVAGELFF. The CDR3 DNA is TGTGCCAGCAGTTTAGTCGCCGGGGAGCTGTTTTTT.

The J gene is TRBJ2-5, the V gene TRBV20-1; 11 positions agree with TRBD2. In germline, CDR1 is DFQATT, CDR2 SNEGSKA (reference sequence). CDR3 length: 15 residues. Trimming took 3 bases from V and 4 from J; bases not matched to a gene: 7. The CDR3 here is CSARVSGGARETQYF. The CDR3 coding sequence is TGCAGTGCTAGGGTTAGCGGGGGGGCCCGAGAGACCCAGTACTTC.

The chain employs TRBV7-2 and TRBJ1-6; D gene uncertain. Looked up from germline, CDR1 is SGHTA and CDR2 is FQGNSA. The length of the CDR3 is 16 residues. V lost 3 bases and J 0 bases, leaving 9 bases between the germline ends. The CDR3 loop reads CASSFRVSSYNSPLHF. CDR3 coding DNA: TGTGCCAGCAGCTTTCGGGTTAGCTCCTATAATTCACCCCTCCACTTT.

This chain links TRBV5-1 with TRBJ1-5, with unresolved D. V lost 1 base, J lost 8 bases, and 13 bases lay in between. Germline V gene lookup returns CDR1 SGHRS and CDR2 YFSETQ. CDR3 length equals 14 residues. As DNA, the CDR3 is TGCGCCAGCAGCTTGTCGCTAGGTGACGAGCCCCAGCATTTT. Its translation: CASSLSLGDEPQHF.

V usage is TRBV21-1 and J usage is TRBJ1-5; no check of the table's D call, TRBD1, against the DNA was made. TRBV21-1 has pseudogene status. This CDR3 comprises 12 residues. The CDR3 nucleotides read TGTGCCAGCACCCACAGGGATCCCCCCCAGCATTTT. Protein: CASTHRDPPQHF.

This chain's CDR3 is CASSLGAALTYEQYV. The CDR3 region has the DNA TGTGCCAGCAGCTTGGGGGCAGCCCTTACCTACGAGCAGTACGTC. This chain connects TRBV5-4 to TRBJ2-7; D is undetermined. The CDR3 length is 15 residues. Germline-derived CDR1 and CDR2 are SGHNT and YYREEE (reference sequence). V lost 0 bases to trimming and J lost 2 bases, with 12 bases between them.

This rearrangement joins TRBV28 to TRBJ1-1; 8 bases map to TRBD1. With 6 bases clipped from V and 11 bases from J, the junction kept 8 bases outside the gene matches. The CDR3 covers 12 residues. CDR1 is MDHEN and CDR2 is SYDVKM in the germline V gene. The chain's CDR3 is CASSSQGAYAFF. CDR3 sequence (DNA): TGTGCCAGCAGCTCCCAGGGGGCGTATGCTTTCTTT.

V usage is TRBV15 and J usage is TRBJ2-7, with TRBD2 identical over 10 bases. This CDR3 has 15 residues. The V and J ends lost 5 bases and 4 bases, in that order; junction bases with no gene match: 8. Germline V gene data show CDR1 as LNHNV and CDR2 as YYDKDF (reference sequence). CDR3 residues: CATSRGLAEEYEQYV. The CDR3 DNA sequence: TGTGCCACCAGCCGTGGACTAGCGGAGGAGTACGAGCAGTACGTC.

The chain joins TRBV6-6 to TRBJ1-5; D uncertain. Germline V gene sequence: CDR1 MNHNY, CDR2 SVGAGI (reference sequence). V lost 6 bases and J 8 bases, leaving 8 bases between the germline ends. This CDR3 has 11 residues. In DNA, the CDR3 is TGTGCCAGCAGCCCCGGGGAGCCCCAGCATTTT. It is translated as CASSPGEPQHF.

The CDR3 DNA sequence: TGTGCCAGCAGCGTGGGACGGAACACAGATACGCAGTATTTT. This translates into CASSVGRNTDTQYF. The rearrangement links TRBV7-2 to TRBJ2-3, with D perhaps being TRBD1 or TRBD2 (5 bases each). V lost 5 bases and J 2 bases, leaving 11 bases between the germline ends. Germline V gene data show CDR1 as SGHTA and CDR2 as FQGNSA. This CDR3 region has 14 residues.

This clonotype was seen a few times. This chain connects TRBV3-1 to TRBJ1-1, with TRBD1 as a possible D gene (5 bases). The CDR3 extends over 14 amino acids. The V end was cut by 5 bases, the J end by 2 bases, with 12 bases between. CDR1 and CDR2 from the germline V gene are LGHDT and YNNKEL (reference sequence). The CDR3 DNA sequence: TGTGCCAGCAGCTTAAGCGGGGGAAACACTGAAGCTTTCTTT. Its protein product is CASSLSGGNTEAFF.

The chain carries TRBV6-5 and TRBJ2-5; D ambiguous. Germline-derived CDR1 and CDR2 are MNHEY and SVGAGI. The CDR3 spans 13 residues. Trimming pared 0 bases from V and 1 base from J, leaving 3 bases between. CDR3 nucleotide sequence: TGTGCCAGCAGTTACTCTGGCCAAGAGACCCAGTACTTC. It yields the protein CASSYSGQETQYF.

The V gene is TRBV20-1, the J gene TRBJ2-1; 7 positions match TRBD1. Germline V CDR1 and CDR2: DFQATT, SNEGSKA (reference sequence). The CDR3 has 12 residues. J was trimmed by 7 bases and V by 3 bases; bases with no gene match: 3. The CDR3: CSARPQGNEQFF. CDR3 bases: TGCAGTGCTAGGCCACAGGGGAATGAGCAGTTCTTC.

V and J are TRBV13 and TRBJ2-6, with 9 bases that match TRBD1. Germline V lookup: CDR1 PRHDT, CDR2 FYEKMQ (reference sequence). CDR3 length equals 17 residues. Trimming removed 4 bases from V and 0 bases from J; junction bases left unmatched: 4. The CDR3 bases are TGTGCCAGCAGCTCCGGGACAGGGCCCTCTGGGGCCAACGTCCTGACTTTC. It encodes CASSSGTGPSGANVLTF.

The chain carries TRBV2 and TRBJ1-5; tentative D call: TRBD1 (5 bases). Germline V gives CDR1 SNHLY, CDR2 FYNNEI. The CDR3 covers 14 residues. The V end lost 4 bases, the J end lost 0 bases, and 7 bases lay between the germline ends. This chain's CDR3 is CASSGDGSNQPQHF. In nucleotides, the CDR3 is TGTGCCAGCAGTGGGGACGGTAGCAATCAGCCCCAGCATTTT.

The chain links TRBV5-1 to TRBJ2-1, with 8 bases lining up with TRBD2. V lost 3 bases, J lost 8 bases, and 7 bases stayed unmatched. The CDR3 loop spans 14 amino acids. Germline CDR1 is SGHRS and CDR2 is YFSETQ. The DNA for the CDR3 is TGCGCCAGCAGCTCGGGACTAGACGTAGATGAGCAGTTCTTC. Protein sequence: CASSSGLDVDEQFF.

The V call is TRBV12-3 or TRBV12-4, the J call TRBJ2-5; no definite D call. The CDR3 sequence is 12 residues long. V lost 5 bases, J lost 5 bases, and 9 bases lay in between. The CDR3 DNA reads as TGTGCCAGCAGTCCTACGTGGGAGACCCAGTACTTC. Translation gives CASSPTWETQYF.

V usage is TRBV29-1 and J usage is TRBJ2-3; perhaps TRBD2 as D (6 bases). In germline, CDR1 is SQVTM, CDR2 ANQGSEA. V gave up 4 bases and J gave up 2 bases, with 10 bases separating them. The CDR3 covers 13 residues. CDR3 region: CSVGGLITDTQYF. The DNA for the CDR3 is TGCAGCGTTGGGGGACTTATCACAGATACGCAGTATTTT.

This chain links TRBV18 with TRBJ1-1; the D is unclear. The germline gives CDR1 KGHSH, CDR2 LQKENI. V lost 6 bases and J 3 bases, leaving 11 bases between the germline ends. The CDR3 extends over 13 amino acids. The CDR3 sequence is CASSPLRDTEAFF. CDR3 in DNA: TGTGCCAGCTCCCCCCTACGCGACACTGAAGCTTTCTTT.

The chain uses TRBV24-1 and TRBJ2-4; 7 bases align to TRBD2. Trimming took 0 bases from V and 1 from J; bases not matched to a gene: 8. Germline CDR1 KGHDR, CDR2 SFDVKD. The CDR3 contains 18 residues. The CDR3 loop is CATSDLGGGGLAKNIQYF. The CDR3 DNA reads as TGTGCCACCAGTGATTTGGGCGGGGGAGGCCTCGCCAAAAACATTCAGTACTTC.

V gene TRBV6-2 or TRBV6-3 combines with J gene TRBJ2-7, with 11 bases fitting TRBD1. Per germline, CDR1 MNHEY and CDR2 SVGEGT. The CDR3 runs to 16 residues. J lost 1 base, V lost 5 bases, and 7 bases had no gene match. CDR3 nucleotide sequence: TGTGCCAGCAGTACCCCCGGGACAGGGGGATCCTACGAGCAGTACGTC. This sequence encodes CASSTPGTGGSYEQYV.

This chain uses TRBV9 with TRBJ2-1; no clear D gene. V lost 4 bases and J 7 bases, leaving 9 bases between the germline ends. Germline V gene sequence: CDR1 SGDLS, CDR2 YYNGEE. This CDR3 comprises 12 residues. The CDR3 sequence is CASSLYGNEQFF. CDR3 nucleotide sequence: TGTGCCAGCAGCCTCTATGGGAATGAGCAGTTCTTC.

The V gene is TRBV18, the J gene TRBJ2-5, with D unclear. The germline gives CDR1 KGHSH, CDR2 LQKENI. The CDR3 runs 12 residues. V lost 2 bases, J lost 1 base, and 2 bases lay in between. The CDR3 DNA sequence: TGTGCCAGCTCACCAGCCCAAGAGACCCAGTACTTC. It is translated as CASSPAQETQYF.

V is TRBV3-1 and J is TRBJ2-7; 8 bases align to TRBD2. The CDR3 extends over 16 amino acids. Unmatched junction bases numbered 8, after V lost 2 bases and J lost 2 bases. CDR1 is LGHDT and CDR2 is YNNKEL in the germline V gene (reference sequence). The chain's CDR3 is CASSQLPGLGTYEQYF. CDR3 coding DNA: TGTGCCAGCAGCCAACTCCCGGGACTAGGAACCTACGAGCAGTACTTC.